This T cell receptor beta chain was sequenced in a study of molecular identifiers for immune sequencing clone quantification. Study observations and caveats: Clone sizes that are highly expanded could be underestimated when identical TCR molecules share a barcode. Jurkat TCR RNA spiked in from one cell reportedly remained identifiable amid 970,000 or so naive cells.

This clonotype has just a few counts. The antigen remains unidentified. This may come from a read error, since a much larger clone is one base off. A CD8+CD4-CCR7+CD45RA+ phenotype served as the sorting definition for naive CD8 T cells. The use of previously described methods and listed TCR primers produced the bulk TCR libraries. TCRdb redid the calling of the PCR reads with MiXCR, one entry per CDR3 protein. The sample yields under 800,000 distinct CDR3 sequences, around 25% seen once. Sequencing input: naive CD8+ T cells from blood, with Jurkat cell RNA spiked in. Sample subset: FACS-sorted CD8+CD4-CCR7+CD45RA+ naive T cells. The receptor was derived from a human donor in good health. Some libraries in this study had Jurkat cell RNA spiked in.

As DNA, the CDR3 is TGTGCCAGCAGCTTAGATATTGACAGCCCCTCTGGGGCCAACGTCCTGACTTTC. This translates into CASSLDIDSPSGANVLTF. This sequence joins TRBV7-2 and TRBJ2-6; D may be TRBD1 (5 bases). V was clipped by 1 base and J by 0 bases, with 13 bases between them. This CDR3 spans 18 amino acids. CDR1 and CDR2 (germline): SGHTA, FQGNSA.